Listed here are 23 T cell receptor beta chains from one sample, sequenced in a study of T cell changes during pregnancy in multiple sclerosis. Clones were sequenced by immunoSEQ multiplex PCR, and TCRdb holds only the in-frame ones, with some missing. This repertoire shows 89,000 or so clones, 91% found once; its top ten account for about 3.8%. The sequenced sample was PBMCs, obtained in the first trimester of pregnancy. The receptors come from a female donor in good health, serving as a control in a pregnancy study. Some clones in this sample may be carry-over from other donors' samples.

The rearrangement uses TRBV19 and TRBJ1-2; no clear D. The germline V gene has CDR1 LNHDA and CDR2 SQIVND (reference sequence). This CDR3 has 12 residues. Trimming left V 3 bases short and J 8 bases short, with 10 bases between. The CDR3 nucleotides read TGTGCCAGTAGTATGGGGAGAGGAGGCTACACCTTC. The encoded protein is CASSMGRGGYTF.

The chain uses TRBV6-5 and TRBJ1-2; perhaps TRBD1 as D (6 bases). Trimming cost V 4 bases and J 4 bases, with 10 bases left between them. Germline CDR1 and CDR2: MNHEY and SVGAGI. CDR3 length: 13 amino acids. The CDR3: CASSLGQSYGYTF. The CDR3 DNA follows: TGTGCCAGCAGTTTAGGACAGTCCTATGGCTACACCTTC.

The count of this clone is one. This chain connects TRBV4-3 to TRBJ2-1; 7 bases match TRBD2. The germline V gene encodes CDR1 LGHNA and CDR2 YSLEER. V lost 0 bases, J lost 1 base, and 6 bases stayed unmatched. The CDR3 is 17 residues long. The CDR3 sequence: CASSQEGMRGSYNEQFF. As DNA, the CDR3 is TGCGCCAGCAGCCAAGAAGGTATGCGGGGGTCCTACAATGAGCAGTTCTTC.

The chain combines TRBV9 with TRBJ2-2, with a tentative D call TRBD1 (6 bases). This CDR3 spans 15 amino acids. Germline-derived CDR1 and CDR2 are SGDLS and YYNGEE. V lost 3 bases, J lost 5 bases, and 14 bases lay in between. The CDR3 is CASSATGSRTGELFF. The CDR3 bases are TGTGCCAGCAGCGCCACAGGGTCGCGGACCGGGGAGCTGTTTTTT.

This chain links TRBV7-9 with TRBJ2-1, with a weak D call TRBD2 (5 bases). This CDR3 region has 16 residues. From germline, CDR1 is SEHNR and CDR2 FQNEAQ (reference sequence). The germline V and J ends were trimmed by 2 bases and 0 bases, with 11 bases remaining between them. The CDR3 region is CASSLRADSSYNEQFF. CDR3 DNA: TGTGCCAGCAGCTTACGAGCGGATAGCTCCTACAATGAGCAGTTCTTC.

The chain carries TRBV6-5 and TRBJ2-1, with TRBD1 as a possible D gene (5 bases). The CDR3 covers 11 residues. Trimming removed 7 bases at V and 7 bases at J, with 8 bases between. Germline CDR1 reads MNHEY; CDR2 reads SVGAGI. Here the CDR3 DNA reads TGTGCCAGCACCCAGGGTAATGAGCAGTTCTTC. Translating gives CASTQGNEQFF.

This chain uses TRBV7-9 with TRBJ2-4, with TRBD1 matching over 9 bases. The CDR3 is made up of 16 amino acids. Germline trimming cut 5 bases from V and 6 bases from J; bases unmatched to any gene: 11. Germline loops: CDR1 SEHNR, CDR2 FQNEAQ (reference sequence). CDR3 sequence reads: CASSLGGTGLGNIQYF. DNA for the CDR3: TGTGCCAGCAGCCTAGGTGGGACAGGGTTGGGAAACATTCAGTACTTC.

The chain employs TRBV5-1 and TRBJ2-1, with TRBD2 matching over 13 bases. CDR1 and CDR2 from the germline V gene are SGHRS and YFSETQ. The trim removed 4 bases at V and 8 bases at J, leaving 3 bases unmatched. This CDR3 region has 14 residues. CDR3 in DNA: TGCGCCAGCAGCATACTAGCGGGGGGGCATGAGCAGTTCTTC. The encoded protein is CASSILAGGHEQFF.

CDR3 protein: CASSLGVDTQYF. Here the CDR3 DNA reads TGCGCCAGCAGCCTCGGGGTAGATACGCAGTATTTT. The chain uses TRBV5-1 and TRBJ2-3; weak D call: TRBD2 (5 bases). Germline V gene data show CDR1 as SGHRS and CDR2 as YFSETQ. V shed 4 bases and J shed 5 bases, with 8 bases lying between them. CDR3 size: 12 residues. Supplemented by reference TRBV5-1 and TRBJ2-3, the full variable domain reads KAGVTQTPRYLIKTRGQQVTLSCSPISGHRSVSWYQQTPGQGLQFLFEYFSETQRNKGNFPGRFSGRQFSNSRSEMNVSTLELGDSALYLCASSLGVDTQYFGPGTRLTVL.

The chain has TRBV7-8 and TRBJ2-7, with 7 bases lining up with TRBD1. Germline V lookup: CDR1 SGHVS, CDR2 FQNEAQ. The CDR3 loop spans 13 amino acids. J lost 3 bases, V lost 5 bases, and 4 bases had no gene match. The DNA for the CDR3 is TGTGCCAGCAGCCTAGGACAGGACTACGAGCAGTACTTC. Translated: CASSLGQDYEQYF.

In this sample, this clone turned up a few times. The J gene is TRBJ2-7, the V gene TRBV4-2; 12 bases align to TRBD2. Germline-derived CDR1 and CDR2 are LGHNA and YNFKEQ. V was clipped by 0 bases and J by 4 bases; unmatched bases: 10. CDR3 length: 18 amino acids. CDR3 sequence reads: CASSQELGLAGGPYEQYF. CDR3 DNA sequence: TGTGCCAGCAGCCAAGAACTTGGGCTAGCGGGAGGGCCGTACGAGCAGTACTTC.

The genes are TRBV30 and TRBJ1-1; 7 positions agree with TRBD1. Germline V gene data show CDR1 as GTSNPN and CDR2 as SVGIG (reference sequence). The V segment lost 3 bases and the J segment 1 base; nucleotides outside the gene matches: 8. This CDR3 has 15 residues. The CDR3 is CAWRVGQTKNTEAFF. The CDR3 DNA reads TGTGCCTGGAGGGTGGGACAGACAAAGAACACTGAAGCTTTCTTT.

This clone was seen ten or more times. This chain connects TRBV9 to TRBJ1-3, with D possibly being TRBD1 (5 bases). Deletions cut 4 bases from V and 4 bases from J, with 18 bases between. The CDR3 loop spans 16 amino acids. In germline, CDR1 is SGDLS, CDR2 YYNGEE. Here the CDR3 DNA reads TGTGCCAGCAGCCCCGAGGGAGGCAGGGAAGGAAACACCATATATTTT. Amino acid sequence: CASSPEGGREGNTIYF.

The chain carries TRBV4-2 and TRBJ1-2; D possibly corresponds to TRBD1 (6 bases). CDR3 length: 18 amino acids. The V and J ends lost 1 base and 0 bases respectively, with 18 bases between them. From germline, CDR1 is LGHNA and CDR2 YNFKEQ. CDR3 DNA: TGTGCCAGCAGCCAAGTCGAGGGCATGGACAGAGCTAACTATGGCTACACCTTC. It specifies CASSQVEGMDRANYGYTF.

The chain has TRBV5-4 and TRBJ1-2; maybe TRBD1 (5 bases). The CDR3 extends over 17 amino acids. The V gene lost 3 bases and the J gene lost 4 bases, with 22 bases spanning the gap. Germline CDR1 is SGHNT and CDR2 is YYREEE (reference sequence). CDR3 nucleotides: TGTGCCAGCAGCTCGCGGAGGGATACTGACAGCATCTATGGCTACACCTTC. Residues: CASSSRRDTDSIYGYTF.

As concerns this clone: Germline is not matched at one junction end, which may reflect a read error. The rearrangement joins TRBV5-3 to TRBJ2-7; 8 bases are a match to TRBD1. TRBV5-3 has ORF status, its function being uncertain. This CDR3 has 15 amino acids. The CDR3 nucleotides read TGTGCCAGCAGCTACGTACCTACAGGGGGGTACGAGCAGTACTTC. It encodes CASSYVPTGGYEQYF.

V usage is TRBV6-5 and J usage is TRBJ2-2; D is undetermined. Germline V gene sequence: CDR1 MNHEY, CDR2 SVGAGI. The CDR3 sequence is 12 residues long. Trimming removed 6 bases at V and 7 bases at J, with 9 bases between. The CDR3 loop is CASSQFRGELFF. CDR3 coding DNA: TGTGCCAGCAGCCAGTTCCGCGGGGAGCTGTTTTTT.

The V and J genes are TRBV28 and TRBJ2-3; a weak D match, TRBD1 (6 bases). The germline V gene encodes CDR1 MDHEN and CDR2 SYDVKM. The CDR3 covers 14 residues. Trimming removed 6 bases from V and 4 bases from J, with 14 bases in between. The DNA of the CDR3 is TGTGCCAGCAGCTCACAGGGAAGGGCAGATACGCAGTATTTT. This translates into CASSSQGRADTQYF.

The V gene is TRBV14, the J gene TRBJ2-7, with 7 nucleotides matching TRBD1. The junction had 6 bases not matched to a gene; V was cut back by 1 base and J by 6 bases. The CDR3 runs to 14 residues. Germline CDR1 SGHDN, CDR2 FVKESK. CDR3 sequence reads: CASSQVIGGGEQYF. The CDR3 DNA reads TGTGCCAGCAGCCAAGTAATAGGGGGCGGCGAGCAGTACTTC.

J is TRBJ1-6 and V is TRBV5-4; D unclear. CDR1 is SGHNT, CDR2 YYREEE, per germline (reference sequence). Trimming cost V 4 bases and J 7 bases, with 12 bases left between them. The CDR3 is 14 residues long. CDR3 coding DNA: TGTGCCAGCAGCGCAGAATTTTCCAATTCACCCCTCCACTTT. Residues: CASSAEFSNSPLHF. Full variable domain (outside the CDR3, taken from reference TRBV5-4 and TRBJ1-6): ETGVTQSPTHLIKTRGQQVTLRCSSQSGHNTVSWYQQALGQGPQFIFQYYREEENGRGNFPPRFSGLQFPNYSSELNVNALELDDSALYLCASSAEFSNSPLHFGNGTRLTVT.

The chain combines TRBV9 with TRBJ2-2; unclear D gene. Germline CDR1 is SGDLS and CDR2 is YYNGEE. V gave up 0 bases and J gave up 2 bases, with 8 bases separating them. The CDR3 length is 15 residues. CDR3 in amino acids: CASSVEYYNTGELFF. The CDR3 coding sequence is TGTGCCAGCAGCGTAGAGTACTACAACACCGGGGAGCTGTTTTTT.

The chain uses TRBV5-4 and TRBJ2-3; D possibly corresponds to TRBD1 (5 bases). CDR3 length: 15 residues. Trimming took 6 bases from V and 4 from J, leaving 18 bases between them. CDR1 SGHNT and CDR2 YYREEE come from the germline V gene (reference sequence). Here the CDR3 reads CASTFHGQGADTQYF. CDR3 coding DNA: TGTGCCAGCACTTTCCATGGCCAAGGGGCAGATACGCAGTATTTT.

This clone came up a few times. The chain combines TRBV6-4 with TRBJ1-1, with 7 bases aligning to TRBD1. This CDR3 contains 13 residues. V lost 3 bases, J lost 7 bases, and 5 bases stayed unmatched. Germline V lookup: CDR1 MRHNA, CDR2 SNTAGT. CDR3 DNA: TGTGCCAGCAGTGAGGGACAGCCGGGTGAAGCTTTCTTT. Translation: CASSEGQPGEAFF.